This T cell receptor (beta chain) was identified during a study of T-cell reconstitution after alpha-beta-depleted transplantation in children. Unique molecular identifiers were incorporated into the prepared TCRbeta library. TCRdb reanalysed the PCR reads using MiXCR and keeps one entry per CDR3 protein. Of about 600,000 distinct CDR3 sequences in the sample, roughly a tenth were seen once. The CDR3 has 10 amino acids. Germline V lookup: CDR1 DFQATT, CDR2 SNEGSKA (reference sequence). The sequencing used PBMCs from the stem cell graft donor, collected from the stem cell graft. The rearrangement joins TRBV20-1 to TRBJ1-1; weak D call: TRBD1 (5 bases). The TCR originated in a human donor who donated a stem cell graft to a child with acute myeloid leukemia. The CDR3 is CGGVSTEAFF. For the CDR3, the DNA is TGCGGGGGGGTGTCCACTGAAGCTTTCTTT.